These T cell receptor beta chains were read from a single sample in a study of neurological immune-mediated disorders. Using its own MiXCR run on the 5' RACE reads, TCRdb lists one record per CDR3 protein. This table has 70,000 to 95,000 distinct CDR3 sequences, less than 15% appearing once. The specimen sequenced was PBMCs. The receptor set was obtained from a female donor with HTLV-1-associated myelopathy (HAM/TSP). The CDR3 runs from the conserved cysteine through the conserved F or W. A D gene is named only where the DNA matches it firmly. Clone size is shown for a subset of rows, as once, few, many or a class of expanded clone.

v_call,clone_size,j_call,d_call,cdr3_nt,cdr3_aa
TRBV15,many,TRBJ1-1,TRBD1,TGTGCCACCAGCACTGACAGGGTCGGTACTGAAGCTTTCTTT,CATSTDRVGTEAFF
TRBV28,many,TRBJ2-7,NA,NA,CASSSSDLGGAEQYF
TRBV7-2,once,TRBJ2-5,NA,TGTGCCAGCAGTCGTAGTGGTGAAGAGACCCAGTACTTC,CASSRSGEETQYF
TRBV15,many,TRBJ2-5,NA,TGTGCCACCAGCAGAGGGGCGGGGTTCGAGGAGACCCAGTACTTC,CATSRGAGFEETQYF
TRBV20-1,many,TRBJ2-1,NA,TGCAGTGCTGCCGGCAGGGTTCGGAATGAGCAGTTCTTC,CSAAGRVRNEQFF
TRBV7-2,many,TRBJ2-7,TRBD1,TGTGCCAGCAGCGCCCGGGACAGGGTAAACGAGCAGTACTTC,CASSARDRVNEQYF
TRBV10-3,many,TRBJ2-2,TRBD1,TGTGCCATCGGGGAATCAGGGGGTGGGAACACCGGGGAGCTGTTTTTT,CAIGESGGGNTGELFF
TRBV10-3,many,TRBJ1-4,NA,TGTGCCATCAGTGGAGAGGGAGAAAAACTGTTTTTT,CAISGEGEKLFF
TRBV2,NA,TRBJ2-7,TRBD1,TGTGCCAGCAGTTTACCGGGACAGGGCCACGAGCAGTACTTC,CASSLPGQGHEQYF
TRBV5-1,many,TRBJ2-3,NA,TGCGCCAGCAGCTATCAAGATACGCAGTATTTT,CASSYQDTQYF
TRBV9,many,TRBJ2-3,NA,TGTGCCAGCAGCGCCCTGGATACGCAGTATTTT,CASSALDTQYF
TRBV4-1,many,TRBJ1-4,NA,TGCGCCAGCAGCCAAGGGGTTCCGGAGCCTCTGGGAAAACTGTTTTTT,CASSQGVPEPLGKLFF
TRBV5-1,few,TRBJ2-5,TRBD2,TGCGCCAGCAGCACGACTAGCGGGGGGGCCTCGGTAGAGACCCAGTACTTC,CASSTTSGGASVETQYF
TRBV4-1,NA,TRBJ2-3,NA,TGCGCCCGCCGCTACAGGACAGATACGCAGTATTTT,CARRYRTDTQYF
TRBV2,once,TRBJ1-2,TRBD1,TGTGCCAGCAGTGTTCAGGGGGCTGACGTCTACACCTTC,CASSVQGADVYTF
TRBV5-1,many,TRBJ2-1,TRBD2,TGCGCCAGCAGCTTCGGGACTAGCGGGGGCTATGAGCAGTTCTTC,CASSFGTSGGYEQFF
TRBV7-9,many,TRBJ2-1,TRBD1,TGTGCCAGCAGCCAAGGGACAGTCAATGAGCAGTTCTTC,CASSQGTVNEQFF
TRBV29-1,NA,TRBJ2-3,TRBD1,TGCAGCGGAACAGGGGGACAGGGGAGAACAGATACGCAGTATTTT,CSGTGGQGRTDTQYF
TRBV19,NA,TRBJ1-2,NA,TGTGCCAGTAGTAGAGGAAACAACTATGGCTACACCTTC,CASSRGNNYGYTF
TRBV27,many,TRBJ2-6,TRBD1,TGTGCCAGCAGTCGGGACAGCTCTGGGGCCAACGTCCTGACTTTC,CASSRDSSGANVLTF
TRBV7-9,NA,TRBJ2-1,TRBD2,TGTGCCAGCAGCCAACTAGCGGGGGGCGTAAATGAGCAGTTCTTC,CASSQLAGGVNEQFF
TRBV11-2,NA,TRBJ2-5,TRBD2,TGTGCCAGCAGCACTGGGACTAGCGGGGGGTTACAAGAGACCCAGTACTTC,CASSTGTSGGLQETQYF
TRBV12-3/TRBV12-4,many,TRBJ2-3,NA,TGTGCCAGCAGTTTTTACGAGACGCAGTATTTT,CASSFYETQYF
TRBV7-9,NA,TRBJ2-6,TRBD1,TGTGCCAGCAGCCGCTTACGGGACAGGGGAGTAGCTGGGGCCAACGTCCTGACTTTC,CASSRLRDRGVAGANVLTF
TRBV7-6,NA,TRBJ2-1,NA,TGTGCCAGCAGCTTACTGGAGAATGAGCAGTTCTTC,CASSLLENEQFF
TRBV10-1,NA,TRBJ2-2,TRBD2,TGCGCCAGCAGTCGCGGGGGATTATTAACCGGGGAGCTGTTTTTT,CASSRGGLLTGELFF
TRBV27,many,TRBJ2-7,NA,TGTGCCAGCAGTTCCCACGAGCAGTACTTC,CASSSHEQYF
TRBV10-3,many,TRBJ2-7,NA,TGTGCCATCTCGGGTTCCTACGAGCAGTACTTC,CAISGSYEQYF
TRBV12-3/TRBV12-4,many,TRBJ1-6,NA,TGTGCCAGCAGTTGGCAGAGGTCGGGAAATTCACCCCTCCACTTT,CASSWQRSGNSPLHF
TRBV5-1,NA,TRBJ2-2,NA,TGCGCCACCGATGTAGGGACCGGGGAGCTGTTTTTT,CATDVGTGELFF
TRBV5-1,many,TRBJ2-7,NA,TGCGCCAGCAGCATGGACAGCTACGAGCAGTACTTC,CASSMDSYEQYF
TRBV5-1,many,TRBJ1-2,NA,TGCGCCAGCAGCTTGGCCTTGTCCAACTATGGCTACACCTTC,CASSLALSNYGYTF
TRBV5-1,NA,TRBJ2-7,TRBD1,TGCGCCAGCAGCCTGCGAGGGGGCGTGGACGAGCAGTACTTC,CASSLRGGVDEQYF
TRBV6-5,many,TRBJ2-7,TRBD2,TGTGCCAGCAGTCGAGCGGGGGGGCCAGGACGGGAGCAGTACTTC,CASSRAGGPGREQYF
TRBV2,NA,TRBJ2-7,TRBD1,TGTGCCAGCAGTGAAGTCGGACAGGGTTTGGACGAGCAGTACTTC,CASSEVGQGLDEQYF
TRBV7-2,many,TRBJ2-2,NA,TGTGCCAGCAGCTTAGTACTAAACACCGGGGAGCTGTTTTTT,CASSLVLNTGELFF
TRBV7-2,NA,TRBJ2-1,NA,TGTGCCAGCAGCCCCAGGTATTCGGATGAGCAGTTCTTC,CASSPRYSDEQFF
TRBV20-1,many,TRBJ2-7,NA,TGCAGTGCCCGGACACCCGGTAGCTACGAGCAGTACTTC,CSARTPGSYEQYF
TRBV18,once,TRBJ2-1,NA,TGTGCCAGCTCACCAGGGGGATCGTATAACGATGAGCAGTTCTTC,CASSPGGSYNDEQFF
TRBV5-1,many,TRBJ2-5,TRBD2,TGCGCCAGCAGCTTGGGACTAGCGGGGGGAGAGACCCAGTACTTC,CASSLGLAGGETQYF
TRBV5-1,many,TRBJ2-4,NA,TGCGCCAGCAGCTTGAGTGGGGGCTTAGCCAAAAACATTCAGTACTTC,CASSLSGGLAKNIQYF
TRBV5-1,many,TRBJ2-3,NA,TGCGCCAGCAGCTTGGATGGGAACACAGATACGCAGTATTTT,CASSLDGNTDTQYF
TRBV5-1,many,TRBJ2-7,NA,TGCGCCAGCAGCTTGGGGTGGCAGAGGAGCTCCTACGAGCAGTACTTC,CASSLGWQRSSYEQYF
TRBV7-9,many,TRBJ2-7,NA,TGTGCCAGCACCTCGGGACGGGATTCCTACGAGCAGTACTTC,CASTSGRDSYEQYF
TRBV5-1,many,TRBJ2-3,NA,TGCGCCAGCAGCAACTATGGACAGACAGATACGCAGTATTTT,CASSNYGQTDTQYF
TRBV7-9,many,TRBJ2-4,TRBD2,TGTGCCAGCAGCCCGGGACTAGCGGTAGCCAAAAACATTCAGTACTTC,CASSPGLAVAKNIQYF
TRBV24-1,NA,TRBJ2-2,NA,TGTGCCACCGGTGACCTATCGGGAGATTACACCGGGGAGTTGTTTTTT,CATGDLSGDYTGELFF
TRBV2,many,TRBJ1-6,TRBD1,TGTGCCACCCCCAAGGACAGGGGCAATTCACCCCTCCACTTT,CATPKDRGNSPLHF
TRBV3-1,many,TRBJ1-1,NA,TGTGCCAGCAGCCCTAGGACTTCGAGAAAGGAAGCTTTCTTT,CASSPRTSRKEAFF
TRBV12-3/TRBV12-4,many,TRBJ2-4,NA,TGTGCCAGCAGCTCTTTAGGTCAGGCGAGAAACATTCAGTACTTC,CASSSLGQARNIQYF